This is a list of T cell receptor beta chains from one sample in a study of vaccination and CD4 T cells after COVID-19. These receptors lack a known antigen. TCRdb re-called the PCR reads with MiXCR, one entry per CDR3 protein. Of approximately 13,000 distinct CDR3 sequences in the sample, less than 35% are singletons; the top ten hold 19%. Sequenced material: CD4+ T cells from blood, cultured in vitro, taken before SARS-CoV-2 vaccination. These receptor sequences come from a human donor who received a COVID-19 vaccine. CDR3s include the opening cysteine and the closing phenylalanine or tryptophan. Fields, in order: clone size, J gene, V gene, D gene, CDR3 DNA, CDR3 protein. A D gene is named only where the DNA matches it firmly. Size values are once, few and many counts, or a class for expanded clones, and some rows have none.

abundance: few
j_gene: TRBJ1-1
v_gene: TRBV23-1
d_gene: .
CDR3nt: TGCGCCAGCAGTCAAGGGGGGAGGGGAGCTTTCTTT
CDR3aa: CASSQGGRGAFF

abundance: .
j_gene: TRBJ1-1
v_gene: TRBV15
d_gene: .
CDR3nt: TGTGCCACCAGCAAAGTTTTCGCAGTAATCACTGAAGCTTTCTTT
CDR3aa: CATSKVFAVITEAFF

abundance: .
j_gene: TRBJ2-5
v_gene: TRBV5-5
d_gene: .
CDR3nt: TGTGCCAGCAGCTTGCCGGGAGCACAAGAGACCCAGTACTTC
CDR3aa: CASSLPGAQETQYF

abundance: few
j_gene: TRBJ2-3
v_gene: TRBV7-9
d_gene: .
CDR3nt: TGTGCCAGCAGCTTAGCCCCTGATACGCAGTATTTT
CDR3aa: CASSLAPDTQYF

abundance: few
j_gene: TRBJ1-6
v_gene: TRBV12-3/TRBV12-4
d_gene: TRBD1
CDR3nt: TGTGCCAGCAGTTTAAGGACAGGTGGAGGTTCACCCCTCCACTTT
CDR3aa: CASSLRTGGGSPLHF

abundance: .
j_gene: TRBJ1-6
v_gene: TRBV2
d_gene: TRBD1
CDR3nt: TGTGCCAGCATTTCGTCGGGGCAGGGGGCTAATTCACCCCTCCACTTT
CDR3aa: CASISSGQGANSPLHF

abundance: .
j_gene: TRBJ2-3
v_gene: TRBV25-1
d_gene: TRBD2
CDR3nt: TGTGCCAGCAGTGTAGCGGGGGTGATCACAGATACGCAGTATTTT
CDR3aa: CASSVAGVITDTQYF

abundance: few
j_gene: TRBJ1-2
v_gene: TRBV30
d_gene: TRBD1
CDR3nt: TGTGCCTGGAGTAAGGACAGGGGGGACTATGGCTACACCTTC
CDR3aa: CAWSKDRGDYGYTF

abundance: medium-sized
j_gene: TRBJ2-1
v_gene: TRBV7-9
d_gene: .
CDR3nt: TGTGCCAGCAGCTTCGGGTACTACAATGAGCAGTTCTTC
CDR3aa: CASSFGYYNEQFF

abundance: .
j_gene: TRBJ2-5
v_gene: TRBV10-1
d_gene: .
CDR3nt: TGCGCCAGCAGTGAGGGGGTTGAGACCCAGTACTTC
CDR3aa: CASSEGVETQYF

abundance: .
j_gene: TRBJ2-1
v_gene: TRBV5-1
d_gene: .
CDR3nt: TGCGCCAGCAGCTCACGAGGTACGGGACACCCACTCAATGAGCAGTTCTTC
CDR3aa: CASSSRGTGHPLNEQFF

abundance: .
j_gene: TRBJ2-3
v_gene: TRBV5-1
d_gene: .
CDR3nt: TGCGCCAGCAGCCCGCTGTTTTCGACGGGGAGCACAGATACGCAGTATTTT
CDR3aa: CASSPLFSTGSTDTQYF

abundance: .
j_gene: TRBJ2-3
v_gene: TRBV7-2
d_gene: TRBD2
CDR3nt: TGTGCCAGCAGCTCTCGGACTAGCGGAACACGCACAGATACGCAGTATTTT
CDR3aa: CASSSRTSGTRTDTQYF

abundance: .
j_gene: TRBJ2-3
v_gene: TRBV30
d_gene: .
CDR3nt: TGTGCCTGGAGTGTGACAGGGACTCCCACAGATACGCAGTATTTT
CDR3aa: CAWSVTGTPTDTQYF

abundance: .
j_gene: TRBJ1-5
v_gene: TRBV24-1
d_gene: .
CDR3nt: TGTGCCACCAGTGATCCCAATCAGCCCCAGCATTTT
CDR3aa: CATSDPNQPQHF

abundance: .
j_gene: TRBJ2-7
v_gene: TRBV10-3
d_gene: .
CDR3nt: TGTGCCATCAGTGTGGGGGTCCAACACGGATCCTACGAGCAGTACTTC
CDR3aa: CAISVGVQHGSYEQYF

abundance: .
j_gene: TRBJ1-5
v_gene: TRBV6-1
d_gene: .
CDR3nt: TGTGCCAGCAAAGGGGGGCAATTAAGGGACAATCAGCCCCAGCATTTT
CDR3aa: CASKGGQLRDNQPQHF

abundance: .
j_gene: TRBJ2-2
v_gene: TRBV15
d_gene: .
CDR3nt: TGTGCCACCAGCAGAGAGTCAGCTCTGGACACCGGGGAGCTGTTTTTT
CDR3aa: CATSRESALDTGELFF

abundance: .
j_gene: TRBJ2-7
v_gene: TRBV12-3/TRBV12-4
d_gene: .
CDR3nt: TGTGCCAGCAGTTTAGGGGACGGCTACGAGCAGTACTTC
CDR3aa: CASSLGDGYEQYF

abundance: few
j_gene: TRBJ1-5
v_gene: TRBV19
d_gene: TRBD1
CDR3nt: TGTGCCAGTAGTTCTGACAGGGAGGTCGGCAATCAGCCCCAGCATTTT
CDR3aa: CASSSDREVGNQPQHF

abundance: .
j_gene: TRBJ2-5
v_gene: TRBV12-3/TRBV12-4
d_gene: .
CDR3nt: TGTGCCAGCAGTTTCGGCGCGGATGGGGAGACCCAGTACTTC
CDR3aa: CASSFGADGETQYF

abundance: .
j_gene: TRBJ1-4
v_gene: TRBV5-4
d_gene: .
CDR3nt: TGTGCCAGCAGCCAGTACGGTGGCGGGGGGCCATCTGAAAAACTGTTTTTT
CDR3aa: CASSQYGGGGPSEKLFF

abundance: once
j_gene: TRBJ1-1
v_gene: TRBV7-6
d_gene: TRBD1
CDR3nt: TGTGCCAGCAGCGACTCCGGGACAGGCAACGCTGAAGCTTTCTTT
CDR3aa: CASSDSGTGNAEAFF

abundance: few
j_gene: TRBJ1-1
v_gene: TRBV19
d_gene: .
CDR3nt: TGTGCCAGTAGTCTCCGGACGGCTATGAACACTGAAGCTTTCTTT
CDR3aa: CASSLRTAMNTEAFF

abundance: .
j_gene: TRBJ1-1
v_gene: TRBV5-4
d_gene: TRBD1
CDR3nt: TGTGCCAGCGGAATCCCGGGACAGGGGAACACTGAAGCTTTCTTT
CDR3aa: CASGIPGQGNTEAFF

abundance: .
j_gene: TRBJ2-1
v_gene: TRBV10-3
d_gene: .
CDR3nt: TGTGCCAGCAGTGAAAACCTAGATGAGCAGTTCTTC
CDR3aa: CASSENLDEQFF

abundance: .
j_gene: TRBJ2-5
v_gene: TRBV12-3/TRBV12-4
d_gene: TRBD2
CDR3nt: TGTGCCAGCAGCATCGGGACTAGCGGGGGGGCCGTAGAGACCCAGTACTTC
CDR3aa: CASSIGTSGGAVETQYF

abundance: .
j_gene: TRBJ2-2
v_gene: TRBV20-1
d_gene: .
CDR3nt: TGCAGTGCTAGAGCGCCTGGACAGTCCACCGGGGAGCTGTTTTTT
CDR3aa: CSARAPGQSTGELFF

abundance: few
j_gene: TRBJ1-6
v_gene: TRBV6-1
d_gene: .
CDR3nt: TGTGCCAGCTGTATACAGGGCGACTCCTATAATTCACCCCTCCACTTT
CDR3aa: CASCIQGDSYNSPLHF

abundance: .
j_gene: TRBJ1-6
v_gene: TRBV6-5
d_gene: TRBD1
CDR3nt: TGTGCCAGCAGTTACAGGGACAGGTGGAATTCACCCCTCCACTTT
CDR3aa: CASSYRDRWNSPLHF

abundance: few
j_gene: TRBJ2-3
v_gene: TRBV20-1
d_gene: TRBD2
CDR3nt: TGCAGTACCTACCCGCTAGCGGGGGTTAGAGATACGCAGTATTTT
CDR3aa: CSTYPLAGVRDTQYF